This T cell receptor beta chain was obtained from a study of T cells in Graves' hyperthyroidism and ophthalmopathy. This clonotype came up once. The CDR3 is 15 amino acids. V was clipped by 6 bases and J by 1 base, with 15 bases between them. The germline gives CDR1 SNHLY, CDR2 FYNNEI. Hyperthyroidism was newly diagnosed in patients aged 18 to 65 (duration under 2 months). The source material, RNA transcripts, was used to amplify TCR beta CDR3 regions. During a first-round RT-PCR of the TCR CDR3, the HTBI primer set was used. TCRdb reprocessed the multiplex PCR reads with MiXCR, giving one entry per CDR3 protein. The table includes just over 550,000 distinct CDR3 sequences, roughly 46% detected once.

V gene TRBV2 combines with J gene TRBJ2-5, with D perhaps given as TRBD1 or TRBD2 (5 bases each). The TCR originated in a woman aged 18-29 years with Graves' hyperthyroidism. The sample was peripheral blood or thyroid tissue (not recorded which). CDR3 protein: CASSAPGPAQETQYF. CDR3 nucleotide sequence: TGTGCCAGCAGCGCCCCGGGACCGGCCCAAGAGACCCAGTACTTC.